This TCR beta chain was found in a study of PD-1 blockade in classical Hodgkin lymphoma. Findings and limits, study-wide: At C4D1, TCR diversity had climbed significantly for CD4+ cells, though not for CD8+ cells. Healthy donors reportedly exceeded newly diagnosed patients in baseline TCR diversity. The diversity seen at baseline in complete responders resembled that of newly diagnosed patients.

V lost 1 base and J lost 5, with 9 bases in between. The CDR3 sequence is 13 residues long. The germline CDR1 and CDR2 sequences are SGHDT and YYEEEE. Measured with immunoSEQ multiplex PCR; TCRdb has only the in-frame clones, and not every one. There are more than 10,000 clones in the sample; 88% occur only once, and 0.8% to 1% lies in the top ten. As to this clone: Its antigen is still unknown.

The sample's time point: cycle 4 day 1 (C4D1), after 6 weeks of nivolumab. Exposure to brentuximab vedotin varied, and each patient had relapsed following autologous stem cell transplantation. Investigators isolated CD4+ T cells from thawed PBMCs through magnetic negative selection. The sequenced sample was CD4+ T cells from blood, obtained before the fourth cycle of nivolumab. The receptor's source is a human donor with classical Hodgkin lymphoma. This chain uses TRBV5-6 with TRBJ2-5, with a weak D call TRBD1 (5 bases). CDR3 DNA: TGTGCCAGCAGCTTGTTAGGGGTGGAGACCCAGTACTTC. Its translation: CASSLLGVETQYF.